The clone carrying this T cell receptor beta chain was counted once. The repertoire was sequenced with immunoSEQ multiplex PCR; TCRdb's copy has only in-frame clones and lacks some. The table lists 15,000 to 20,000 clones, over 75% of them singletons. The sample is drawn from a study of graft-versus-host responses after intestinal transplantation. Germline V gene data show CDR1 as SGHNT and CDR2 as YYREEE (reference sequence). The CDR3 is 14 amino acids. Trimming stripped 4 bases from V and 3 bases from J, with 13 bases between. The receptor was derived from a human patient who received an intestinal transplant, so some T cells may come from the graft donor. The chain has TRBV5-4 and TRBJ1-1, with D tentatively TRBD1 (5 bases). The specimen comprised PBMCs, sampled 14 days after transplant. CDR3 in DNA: TGTGCCAGCAGCAGCAGGGACGGTTACACTGAAGCTTTCTTT. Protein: CASSSRDGYTEAFF.